There are many counts of the clone carrying this TCR beta chain. The sample is drawn from a study of Graves' ophthalmopathy and Graves' hyperthyroidism. The CDR3 has 15 residues. Germline CDR1 reads SGDLS; CDR2 reads YYNGEE. V lost 4 bases, J lost 7 bases, and 20 bases lay in between. What supplied the PBMCs was roughly 11 ml of fresh peripheral blood. TCR beta CDR3 regions were amplified from RNA transcripts. A first-round RT-PCR used HTBI primers, followed by a second-round multiplex PCR. TCRdb used MiXCR to reprocess the multiplex PCR reads, holding one entry per CDR3 protein. The sample holds more than 300,000 distinct CDR3 sequences, roughly 14% seen once.

Sequencing was performed on peripheral blood. This TCR was recovered from a woman under 30 with stable Graves' hyperthyroidism. The V and J genes are TRBV9 and TRBJ2-5; D perhaps matches TRBD2 (5 bases). The chain's CDR3 is CASSPGGPLLGTQYF. The CDR3 DNA is TGTGCCAGCAGCCCCGGAGGCCCCCTGCTCGGGACCCAGTACTTC. Looking up the rest from reference TRBV9 and TRBJ2-5 gives the full variable domain: DSGVTQTPKHLITATGQRVTLRCSPRSGDLSVYWYQQSLDQGLQFLIQYYNGEERAKGNILERFSAQQFPDLHSELNLSSLELGDSALYFCASSPGGPLLGTQYFGPGTRLLVL.